The following is a T cell receptor beta chain sequence with its context. The data were obtained in a study of cytomegalovirus exposure and HLA in healthy donors. It was with 60 Vbeta and 13 Jbeta primers that the PCR ran. Generated by immunoSEQ multiplex PCR, the TCRdb table keeps only in-frame clones and is missing some. This table has around 64,000 clones, about 74% appearing once. The sequence was collected from a woman aged 25 to 39 in good health and CMV-seropositive. Sequenced: PBMCs.

This CDR3 reads CASSVRGRASPLHF. In nucleotides, the CDR3 is TGTGCCAGCAGTGTCAGGGGAAGGGCTTCACCCCTCCACTTT. The rearrangement links TRBV2 to TRBJ1-6; weak D call: TRBD1 (6 bases). Germline V lookup: CDR1 SNHLY, CDR2 FYNNEI. The CDR3 sequence is 14 residues long. V lost 4 bases and J lost 9, with 13 bases in between.